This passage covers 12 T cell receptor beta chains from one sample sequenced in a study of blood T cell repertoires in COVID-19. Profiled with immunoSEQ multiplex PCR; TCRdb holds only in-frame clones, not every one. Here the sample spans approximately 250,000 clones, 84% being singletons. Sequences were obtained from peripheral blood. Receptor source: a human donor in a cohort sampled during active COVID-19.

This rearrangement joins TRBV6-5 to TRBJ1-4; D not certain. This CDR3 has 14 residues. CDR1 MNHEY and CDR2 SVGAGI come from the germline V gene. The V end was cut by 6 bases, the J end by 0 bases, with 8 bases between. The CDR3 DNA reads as TGTGCCAGCAGAGCCGGTGCAACTAATGAAAAACTGTTTTTT. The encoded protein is CASRAGATNEKLFF.

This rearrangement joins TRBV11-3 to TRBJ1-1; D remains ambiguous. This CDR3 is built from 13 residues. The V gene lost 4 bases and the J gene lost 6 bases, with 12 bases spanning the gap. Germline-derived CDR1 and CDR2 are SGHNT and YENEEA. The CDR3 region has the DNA TGTGCCAGCAGCTACCGCACCTCGGCTGAAGCTTTCTTT. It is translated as CASSYRTSAEAFF. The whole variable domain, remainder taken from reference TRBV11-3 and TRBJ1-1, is EAGVVQSPRYKIIEKKQPVAFWCNPISGHNTLYWYLQNLGQGPELLIRYENEEAVDDSQLPKDRFSAERLKGVDSTLKIQPAELGDSAVYLCASSYRTSAEAFFGQGTRLTVV.

In DNA form, the CDR3 reads TGTGCCAGCAGCTTAGGGCCCCTAGAGACCCAGTACTTC. Translation gives CASSLGPLETQYF. V gene TRBV11-3 combines with J gene TRBJ2-5, with unresolved D. CDR3 length: 13 amino acids. CDR1 and CDR2 from the germline V gene are SGHNT and YENEEA. The V gene lost 1 base and the J gene lost 4 bases, with 7 bases spanning the gap.

The CDR3 nucleotides read TGTGCCAGCAGCTCGAGGTCCTACGAGCAGTACTTC. It codes for CASSSRSYEQYF. This sequence joins TRBV28 and TRBJ2-7; no clear D gene. Germline V gives CDR1 MDHEN, CDR2 SYDVKM. Trimming took 6 bases from V and 1 from J, leaving 7 bases between them. The CDR3 loop spans 12 amino acids.

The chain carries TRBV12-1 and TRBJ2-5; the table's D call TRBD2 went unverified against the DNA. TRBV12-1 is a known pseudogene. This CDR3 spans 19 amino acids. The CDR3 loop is CASSFSLNGTSVFQETQYF. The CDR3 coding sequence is TGTGCCAGCAGCTTCTCCCTAAATGGGACTAGCGTTTTCCAAGAGACCCAGTACTTC.

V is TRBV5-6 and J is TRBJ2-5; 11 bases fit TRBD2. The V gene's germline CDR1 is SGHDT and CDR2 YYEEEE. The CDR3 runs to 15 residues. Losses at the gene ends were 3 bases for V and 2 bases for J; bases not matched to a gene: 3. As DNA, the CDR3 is TGTGCCAGCAGCTCGGGACTAGCGGCGCAAGAGACCCAGTACTTC. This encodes CASSSGLAAQETQYF. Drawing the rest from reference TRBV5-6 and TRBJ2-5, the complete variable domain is DAGVTQSPTHLIKTRGQQVTLRCSPKSGHDTVSWYQQALGQGPQFIFQYYEEEERQRGNFPDRFSGHQFPNYSSELNVNALLLGDSALYLCASSSGLAAQETQYFGPGTRLLVL.

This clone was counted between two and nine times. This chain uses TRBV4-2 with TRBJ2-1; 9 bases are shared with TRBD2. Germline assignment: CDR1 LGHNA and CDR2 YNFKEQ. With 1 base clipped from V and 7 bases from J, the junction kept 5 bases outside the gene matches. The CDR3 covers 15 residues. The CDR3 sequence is CASSQVSGSLNEQFF. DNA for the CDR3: TGTGCCAGCAGCCAAGTTAGCGGGAGTTTAAATGAGCAGTTCTTC.

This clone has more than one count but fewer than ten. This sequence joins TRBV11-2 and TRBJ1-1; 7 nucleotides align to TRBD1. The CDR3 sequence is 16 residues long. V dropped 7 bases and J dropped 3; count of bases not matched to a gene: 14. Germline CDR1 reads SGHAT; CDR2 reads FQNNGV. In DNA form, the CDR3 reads TGTGCCAGCAACTCACAGGGGAGAGGGTGGCACACTGAAGCTTTCTTT. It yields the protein CASNSQGRGWHTEAFF.

The CDR3 loop reads CASSDGLAESTDTQYF. CDR3 bases: TGTGCCAGCAGCGACGGACTAGCAGAAAGCACAGATACGCAGTATTTT. The chain has TRBV13 and TRBJ2-3; 8 positions agree with TRBD2. The CDR3 length is 16 residues. CDR1 is PRHDT, CDR2 FYEKMQ, per germline (reference sequence). Trimming took 5 bases from V and 0 from J; bases not matched to a gene: 7.

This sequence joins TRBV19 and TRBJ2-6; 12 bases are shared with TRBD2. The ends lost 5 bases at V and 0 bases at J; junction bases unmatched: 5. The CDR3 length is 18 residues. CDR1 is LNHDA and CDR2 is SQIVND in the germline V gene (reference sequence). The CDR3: CASSVRTSGISGANVLTF. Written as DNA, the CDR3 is TGTGCCAGTAGTGTCCGGACTAGCGGGATCTCTGGGGCCAACGTCCTGACTTTC. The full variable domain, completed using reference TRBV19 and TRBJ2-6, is DGGITQSPKYLFRKEGQNVTLSCEQNLNHDAMYWYRQDPGQGLRLIYYSQIVNDFQKGDIAEGYSVSREKKESFPLTVTSAQKNPTAFYLCASSVRTSGISGANVLTFGAGSRLTVL.

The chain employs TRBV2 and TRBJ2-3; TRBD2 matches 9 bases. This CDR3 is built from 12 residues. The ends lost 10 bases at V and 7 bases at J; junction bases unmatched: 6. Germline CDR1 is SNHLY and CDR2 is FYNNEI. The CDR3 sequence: CATSGTSYTQYF. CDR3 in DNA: TGTGCCACTTCCGGGACTAGCTATACGCAGTATTTT.

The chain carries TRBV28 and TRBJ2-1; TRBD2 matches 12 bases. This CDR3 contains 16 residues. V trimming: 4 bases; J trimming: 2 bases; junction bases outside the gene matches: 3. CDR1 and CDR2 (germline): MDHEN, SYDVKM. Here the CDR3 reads CASSSTSGGTYNEQFF. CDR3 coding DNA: TGTGCCAGCAGTTCGACTAGCGGGGGAACCTACAATGAGCAGTTCTTC.